These T cell receptor beta chains were read from a single sample in a study of CD8 T cells in ankylosing spondylitis. TCRdb passed the 5' RACE reads through MiXCR, listing each CDR3 protein once. The sample consists of around 160,000 distinct CDR3 sequences, approximately 10% of them appearing once. Sequenced material: blood, either unsorted or a sorted T cell fraction (not recorded which). Receptors were obtained from a male donor with ankylosing spondylitis or in good health (not recorded which). Both conserved end residues are part of each CDR3. Each record gives: D gene, J gene, clone size, V gene, CDR3 protein, CDR3 DNA. The D gene is left open where the match is weak. Only part of the rows carry a size: once, few, many, or a class if the clone is expanded.

D: TRBD1
J: TRBJ1-1
size: NA
V: TRBV29-1
CDR3: CSVRGQGMNTEAFF
DNA: TGCAGCGTTCGGGGACAGGGCATGAACACTGAAGCTTTCTTT

D: TRBD1
J: TRBJ2-3
size: many
V: TRBV9
CDR3: CASSDTRGQGTDTQYF
DNA: TGTGCCAGCAGCGACACCAGGGGGCAAGGCACAGATACGCAGTATTTT

D: NA
J: TRBJ1-1
size: many
V: TRBV6-5
CDR3: CASSYSYRATEAFF
DNA: TGTGCCAGCAGTTACAGTTACAGGGCCACTGAAGCTTTCTTT

D: NA
J: TRBJ2-3
size: many
V: TRBV5-1
CDR3: CASSSGQYSTDTQYF
DNA: TGCGCCAGCAGCTCTGGACAGTATAGCACAGATACGCAGTATTTT

D: TRBD2
J: TRBJ2-3
size: many
V: TRBV28
CDR3: CASRPRTSGFTDTQYF
DNA: TGTGCCAGCAGACCCCGGACTAGCGGCTTCACAGATACGCAGTATTTT

D: TRBD1
J: TRBJ2-1
size: many
V: TRBV5-1
CDR3: CASSFGTGGRNEQFF
DNA: TGCGCCAGCAGCTTCGGGACAGGGGGACGCAATGAGCAGTTCTTC

D: TRBD1
J: TRBJ2-3
size: few
V: TRBV27
CDR3: CASSLLGTDRTDTQYF
DNA: TGTGCCAGCAGTTTATTGGGGACAGACAGGACAGATACGCAGTATTTT

D: NA
J: TRBJ1-1
size: once
V: TRBV20-1
CDR3: CSDGRGNTEAFF
DNA: TGCAGTGACGGAAGGGGGAACACTGAAGCTTTCTTT

D: NA
J: TRBJ1-2
size: many
V: TRBV12-3/TRBV12-4
CDR3: CASSPTGFNYGYTF
DNA: TGTGCCAGCAGCCCCACAGGGTTTAACTATGGCTACACCTTC

D: TRBD2
J: TRBJ2-2
size: NA
V: TRBV29-1
CDR3: CSARTSGGAGELFF
DNA: TGCAGCGCCAGGACTAGCGGGGGCGCCGGGGAGCTGTTTTTT

D: NA
J: TRBJ1-2
size: few
V: TRBV4-3
CDR3: CASSQELGLANYGYTF
DNA: TGCGCCAGCAGCCAAGAGTTGGGATTAGCTAACTATGGCTACACCTTC

D: NA
J: TRBJ2-1
size: medium-sized
V: TRBV3-2
CDR3: CASSQVPGTASNEQFF
DNA: TGTGCCAGCAGCCAAGTACCGGGGACAGCCTCCAATGAGCAGTTCTTC

D: NA
J: TRBJ2-1
size: few
V: TRBV7-2
CDR3: CASSADSRYNEQFF
DNA: TGTGCCAGCAGCGCGGACAGCCGCTACAATGAGCAGTTCTTC

D: TRBD2
J: TRBJ2-3
size: few
V: TRBV29-1
CDR3: CSTRTSGRAVPTDTQYF
DNA: TGCAGCACGAGGACTAGCGGGAGGGCCGTACCCACAGATACGCAGTATTTT

D: TRBD2
J: TRBJ2-1
size: once
V: TRBV30
CDR3: CAWSEASGYQNEQFF
DNA: TGTGCCTGGAGTGAGGCTAGCGGGTATCAAAATGAGCAGTTCTTC

D: TRBD1
J: TRBJ1-2
size: many
V: TRBV19
CDR3: CASTPYLGQGNYGYTF
DNA: TGTGCCAGTACCCCTTATCTAGGACAGGGGAACTATGGCTACACCTTC

D: NA
J: TRBJ2-7
size: few
V: TRBV5-5
CDR3: CASSPGLPSSYEQYF
DNA: TGTGCCAGCAGCCCGGGACTGCCTAGCTCCTACGAGCAGTACTTC

D: NA
J: TRBJ2-7
size: NA
V: TRBV20-1
CDR3: CSGGAAKGQSYEQYF
DNA: TGCAGTGGGGGAGCAGCGAAGGGACAATCCTACGAGCAGTACTTC

D: TRBD2
J: TRBJ2-7
size: many
V: TRBV6-5
CDR3: CASSLAGGPSEQYF
DNA: TGTGCCAGCAGTTTAGCGGGGGGCCCGAGCGAGCAGTACTTC

D: NA
J: TRBJ1-5
size: NA
V: TRBV7-8
CDR3: CASRAGLNSNQPQHF
DNA: TGTGCCAGCAGGGCGGGACTGAATAGCAATCAGCCCCAGCATTTT

D: TRBD1
J: TRBJ2-7
size: NA
V: TRBV10-3
CDR3: CAISSTPDRGDGEQYF
DNA: TGTGCCATCAGCTCGACCCCGGACAGGGGGGATGGCGAGCAGTACTTC

D: TRBD2
J: TRBJ2-2
size: few
V: TRBV20-1
CDR3: CSARSGRANTGELFF
DNA: TGCAGTGCTAGATCCGGGAGGGCGAACACCGGGGAGCTGTTTTTT

D: TRBD1
J: TRBJ2-5
size: NA
V: TRBV25-1
CDR3: CASSALRGQRETQYF
DNA: TGTGCCAGCAGTGCCCTTCGGGGACAGAGAGAGACCCAGTACTTC

D: NA
J: TRBJ2-2
size: few
V: TRBV24-1
CDR3: CATRSNTGELFF
DNA: TGTGCCACCAGAAGTAACACCGGGGAGCTGTTTTTT

D: NA
J: TRBJ2-5
size: many
V: TRBV10-3
CDR3: CAISESAVETQYF
DNA: TGTGCCATCAGTGAGTCGGCGGTGGAGACCCAGTACTTC

D: TRBD1
J: TRBJ2-7
size: NA
V: TRBV7-2
CDR3: CASSWARDRASSYEQYF
DNA: TGTGCCAGCAGCTGGGCCCGGGACAGGGCGAGCTCCTACGAGCAGTACTTC

D: TRBD1
J: TRBJ2-7
size: many
V: TRBV20-1
CDR3: CSASQGARGEQYF
DNA: TGCAGTGCTAGCCAGGGGGCGAGAGGCGAGCAGTACTTC

D: NA
J: TRBJ2-2
size: few
V: TRBV7-2
CDR3: CASSPRTASNTGELFF
DNA: TGTGCCAGCAGCCCGCGGACAGCCTCTAACACCGGGGAGCTGTTTTTT

D: TRBD2
J: TRBJ2-1
size: NA
V: TRBV6-2/TRBV6-3
CDR3: CASGSGGSYNEQFF
DNA: TGTGCCAGCGGGAGCGGGGGCTCCTACAATGAGCAGTTCTTC

D: NA
J: TRBJ2-7
size: many
V: TRBV5-1
CDR3: CASSVDSDGDSYEQYF
DNA: TGCGCCAGCAGCGTCGACTCCGACGGGGATTCCTACGAGCAGTACTTC

D: TRBD1
J: TRBJ1-2
size: many
V: TRBV20-1
CDR3: CSALGGQGDGYTF
DNA: TGCAGTGCTTTAGGGGGACAGGGGGACGGCTACACCTTC

D: TRBD2
J: TRBJ2-1
size: many
V: TRBV20-1
CDR3: CSASSGTMSYNEQFF
DNA: TGCAGTGCCTCTAGCGGCACTATGTCCTACAATGAGCAGTTCTTC

D: NA
J: TRBJ2-1
size: few
V: TRBV18
CDR3: CASSSTAERYNEQFF
DNA: TGTGCCAGCTCATCGACCGCTGAGCGATACAATGAGCAGTTCTTC

D: TRBD1
J: TRBJ2-7
size: NA
V: TRBV29-1
CDR3: CSATIRDRHYEQYF
DNA: TGCAGCGCGACGATCCGGGACAGACACTACGAGCAGTACTTC

D: NA
J: TRBJ1-3
size: many
V: TRBV5-1
CDR3: CASSPGTSGNTIYF
DNA: TGCGCCAGCAGCCCCGGGACGTCCGGAAACACCATATATTTT

D: TRBD2
J: TRBJ2-1
size: few
V: TRBV18
CDR3: CASSPPGTSGYYNEQFF
DNA: TGTGCCAGCTCACCACCGGGGACTAGCGGTTACTACAATGAGCAGTTCTTC

D: NA
J: TRBJ1-5
size: many
V: TRBV28
CDR3: CASSLTRGSNQPQHF
DNA: TGTGCCAGCAGTTTAACCCGGGGTAGCAATCAGCCCCAGCATTTT

D: NA
J: TRBJ1-5
size: many
V: TRBV11-2
CDR3: CASSLNTVNQPQHF
DNA: TGTGCCAGCAGCTTGAATACTGTCAATCAGCCCCAGCATTTT

D: NA
J: TRBJ1-2
size: many
V: TRBV5-6
CDR3: CASSRADSPEVPEGF
DNA: TGTGCCAGCAGCAGGGCGGACAGTCCGGAGGTACCAGAGGGATTC

D: NA
J: TRBJ2-2
size: many
V: TRBV5-1
CDR3: CASFVEGYTGELFF
DNA: TGCGCCAGCTTTGTCGAGGGCTACACCGGGGAGCTGTTTTTT

D: TRBD2
J: TRBJ2-1
size: few
V: TRBV5-1
CDR3: CASSAGLAGSDEQFF
DNA: TGCGCCAGCAGCGCCGGACTAGCGGGAAGCGATGAGCAGTTCTTC

D: NA
J: TRBJ1-2
size: few
V: TRBV29-1
CDR3: CSVVSAGRGGYTF
DNA: TGCAGCGTTGTTTCGGCGGGACGGGGTGGCTACACCTTC

D: TRBD2
J: TRBJ2-7
size: many
V: TRBV5-1
CDR3: CASSFLGLADYEQYF
DNA: TGCGCCAGCAGCTTTTTAGGGCTAGCGGATTACGAGCAGTACTTC